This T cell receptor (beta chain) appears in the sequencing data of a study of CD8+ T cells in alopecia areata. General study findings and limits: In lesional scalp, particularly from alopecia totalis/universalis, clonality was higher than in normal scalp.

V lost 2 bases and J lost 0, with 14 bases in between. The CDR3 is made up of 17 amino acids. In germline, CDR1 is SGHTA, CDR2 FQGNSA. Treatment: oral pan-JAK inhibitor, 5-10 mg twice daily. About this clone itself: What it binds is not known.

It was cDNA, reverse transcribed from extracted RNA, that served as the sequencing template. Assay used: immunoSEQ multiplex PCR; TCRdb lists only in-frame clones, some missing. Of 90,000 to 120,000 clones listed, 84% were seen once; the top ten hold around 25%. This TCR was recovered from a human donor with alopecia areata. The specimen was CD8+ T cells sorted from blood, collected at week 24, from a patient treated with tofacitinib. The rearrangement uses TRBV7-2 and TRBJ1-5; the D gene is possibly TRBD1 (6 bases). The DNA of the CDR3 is TGTGCCAGCAGCTTAACGGGGGCGGATTATAGCAATCAGCCCCAGCATTTT. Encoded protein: CASSLTGADYSNQPQHF. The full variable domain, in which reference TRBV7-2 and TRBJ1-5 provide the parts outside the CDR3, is GAGVSQSPSNKVTEKGKDVELRCDPISGHTALYWYRQSLGQGLEFLIYFQGNSAPDKSGLPSDRFSAERTGGSVSTLTIQRTQQEDSAVYLCASSLTGADYSNQPQHFGDGTRLSIL.